This T cell receptor (beta chain) was retrieved from a study of T cell responses to AZD1222 COVID-19 vaccine. Study-level points and caveats: Spike-specific TCR breadth and depth were elevated following two AZD1222 doses. Donors were chiefly white British, with a greater number of females, and clonal diversity was perhaps underestimated. Regions 160-218 and 743-854 held dominance among vaccine-associated CD4 TCRs, which spanned spike. Sampled repertoires all dated from after the peak T cell response.

The table came from immunoSEQ multiplex PCR; TCRdb's copy has only in-frame clones and leaves some out. Counted here are 120,000 to 150,000 clones, about 90% occurring once; the ten biggest clones make up 6.5% to 8%. This clone came up once. The antigen is not known. V gave up 8 bases and J gave up 6 bases, with 19 bases separating them. Germline values: CDR1 MNHEY, CDR2 SVGAGI. The CDR3 is 15 amino acids. The TCR was taken from an adult who received the MenACWY meningococcal vaccine as a control. Sequencing used peripheral blood, obtained 28 days after the second dose of the MenACWY control vaccine. The chain couples TRBV6-5 to TRBJ1-4; tentatively, D is TRBD1 (5 bases). The DNA of the CDR3 is TGTGCCAGCGGACGGGGAGGGACCGGCCATGAAAAACTGTTTTTT. The encoded protein is CASGRGGTGHEKLFF.